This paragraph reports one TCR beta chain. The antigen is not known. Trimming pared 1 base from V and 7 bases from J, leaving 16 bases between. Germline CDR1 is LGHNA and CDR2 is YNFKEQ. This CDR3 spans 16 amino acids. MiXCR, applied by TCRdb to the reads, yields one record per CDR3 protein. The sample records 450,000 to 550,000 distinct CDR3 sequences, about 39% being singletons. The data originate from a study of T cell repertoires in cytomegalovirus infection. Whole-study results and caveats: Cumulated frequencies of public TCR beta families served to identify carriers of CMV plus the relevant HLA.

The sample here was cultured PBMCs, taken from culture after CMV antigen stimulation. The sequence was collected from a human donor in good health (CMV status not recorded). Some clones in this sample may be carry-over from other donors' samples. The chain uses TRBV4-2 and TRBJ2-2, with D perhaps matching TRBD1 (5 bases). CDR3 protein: CASSQGVGRQGGELFF. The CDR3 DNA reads TGTGCCAGCAGCCAAGGAGTGGGGCGTCAGGGCGGGGAGCTGTTTTTT.